These 26 T cell receptor beta chains originate from one sample sequenced in a study of blood T cell repertoires in COVID-19. Assay used: immunoSEQ multiplex PCR; TCRdb lists only in-frame clones, some missing. The repertoire consists of 200,000 to 300,000 clones, with around 87% occurring once and the leading ten covering 5.5% to 9%. Specimen: peripheral blood. These TCRs come from a woman aged 70-85 years with active or convalescent COVID-19.

This sequence joins TRBV27 and TRBJ1-2; TRBD1 matches 7 bases. This CDR3 contains 13 residues. Germline assignment: CDR1 MNHEY and CDR2 SMNVEV (reference sequence). V shed 6 bases and J 7 bases; nucleotides not matched to a gene: 8. The CDR3 DNA reads TGTGCCAGCAGCCTAAGACAGGGTGGTGGCTACACCTTC. This encodes CASSLRQGGGYTF.

The chain links TRBV3-1 (or the pseudogene TRBV3-2) to TRBJ1-1; D may be TRBD1 (6 bases). Germline assignment: CDR1 LGHDT and CDR2 YNNKEL (reference sequence). Between the trimmed V and J ends, which lost 2 bases and 4 bases, there was a span of 11 bases. The CDR3 is 14 amino acids. CDR3 in amino acids: CASSQLEGVTEAFF. The CDR3 region has the DNA TGTGCCAGCAGCCAACTAGAGGGGGTCACTGAAGCTTTCTTT.

The rearrangement links TRBV7-2 to TRBJ1-6; D might be TRBD1 (6 bases). The V end was cut by 5 bases, the J end by 7 bases, with 15 bases between. The length of the CDR3 is 15 residues. Germline loops: CDR1 SGHTA, CDR2 FQGNSA. CDR3 in amino acids: CASSPGGAGNSPLHF. The CDR3 DNA reads as TGTGCCAGCAGCCCCGGGGGGGCGGGAAATTCACCCCTCCACTTT.

V and J are TRBV6-2 or TRBV6-3 and TRBJ2-2, with D maybe TRBD1 (6 bases). The V gene's germline CDR1 is MNHEY and CDR2 SVGEGT. Trimming took 3 bases from V and 1 from J, leaving 12 bases between them. CDR3 length: 16 amino acids. CDR3 in amino acids: CASSYLTDRNTGELFF. As DNA, the CDR3 is TGTGCCAGCAGTTATTTAACGGACAGGAACACCGGGGAGCTGTTTTTT.

This chain uses TRBV25-1 with TRBJ1-2, with D uncertain. The V gene lost 3 bases and the J gene lost 2 bases, with 10 bases spanning the gap. The CDR3 is 14 residues long. Germline CDR1 and CDR2: MGHDK and SYGVNS. In DNA, the CDR3 is TGTGCCAGCAGTGATAATATCCCGAACTATGGCTACACCTTC. Amino acids: CASSDNIPNYGYTF.

The chain carries TRBV6-2 or TRBV6-3 and TRBJ2-1; 11 positions match TRBD2. J was trimmed by 6 bases and V by 0 bases; bases with no gene match: 4. Germline V gene lookup returns CDR1 MNHEY and CDR2 SVGEGT. This CDR3 contains 16 residues. CDR3 DNA sequence: TGTGCCAGCAGTTACTCTAGCGGGGGGGCCTTCAATGAGCAGTTCTTC. Its translation: CASSYSSGGAFNEQFF.

The J gene is TRBJ1-5, the V gene TRBV6-1; D is possibly TRBD1 (5 bases). The CDR3 runs 15 residues. The germline V gene has CDR1 MNHNS and CDR2 SASEGT. V was clipped by 3 bases and J by 1 base, with 10 bases between them. The CDR3 is CASSDLSGSNQPQHF. For the CDR3, the DNA is TGTGCCAGCAGTGATCTGTCAGGGAGCAATCAGCCCCAGCATTTT.

The chain employs TRBV7-2 and TRBJ2-5; D unresolved. Trimming took off 3 bases at V and 5 bases at J, with 10 bases between the two ends. Per the germline V gene, CDR1 is SGHTA and CDR2 is FQGNSA. The CDR3 runs 13 residues. This CDR3 is CASSFGARETQYF. The CDR3 DNA reads as TGTGCCAGCAGCTTTGGTGCGAGGGAGACCCAGTACTTC.

The genes are TRBV11-2 and TRBJ2-5; 7 bases are shared with TRBD1. The germline CDR1 and CDR2 sequences are SGHAT and FQNNGV. J gave up 5 bases and V 3 bases, and 3 bases lay outside the gene matches. The CDR3 covers 13 residues. The CDR3 DNA sequence: TGTGCCAGCAGCTTCACAGGGGATGAGACCCAGTACTTC. It translates to CASSFTGDETQYF.

The J gene is TRBJ1-5, the V gene TRBV5-5, with D possibly TRBD1 on 5 matching bases. CDR1 is SGHKS, CDR2 YYEKEE, per germline (reference sequence). Trimming removed 0 bases from V and 5 bases from J, with 12 bases in between. This CDR3 region has 15 residues. CDR3 in DNA: TGTGCCAGCAGCTTGGAAGGGGATGATGATCAGCCCCAGCATTTT. Its protein product is CASSLEGDDDQPQHF.

The chain has TRBV10-3 and TRBJ2-5; the match to TRBD2 covers 7 bases. Germline V gene lookup returns CDR1 ENHRY and CDR2 SYGVKD. The V segment lost 6 bases and the J segment 5 bases; nucleotides outside the gene matches: 12. The CDR3 spans 15 residues. The DNA of the CDR3 is TGTGCCATCAGCCCAATGTTGGGGGGGAGCGAGACCCAGTACTTC. It encodes CAISPMLGGSETQYF.

The V and J genes are TRBV19 and TRBJ1-6; D uncertain. The CDR3 is 15 residues long. The germline V gene encodes CDR1 LNHDA and CDR2 SQIVND (reference sequence). Trimming left V 7 bases short and J 10 bases short, with 20 bases between. The CDR3 coding sequence is TGTGCCAGTACCCCCAGCGGTGCTGATAGGTCACCCCTCCACTTT. Protein: CASTPSGADRSPLHF.

This clone came up a few times. V is TRBV18 and J is TRBJ2-7, with TRBD1 identical over 9 bases. V dropped 6 bases and J dropped 7; count of bases not matched to a gene: 13. Looked up from germline, CDR1 is KGHSH and CDR2 is LQKENI. The CDR3 is 15 residues long. The DNA for the CDR3 is TGTGCCAGCTCTCTTCCGAACAGGGGGCTGGGGGAGCAGTACTTC. Its protein product is CASSLPNRGLGEQYF.

This rearrangement joins TRBV19 to TRBJ2-7; 7 bases are shared with TRBD1. This CDR3 spans 15 amino acids. Germline CDR1 is LNHDA and CDR2 is SQIVND (reference sequence). V gave up 3 bases and J gave up 0 bases; unmatched junction bases: 5. The CDR3 DNA follows: TGTGCCAGTAGTATTGGGACAGAGAGCTCCTACGAGCAGTACTTC. This encodes CASSIGTESSYEQYF.

The chain employs TRBV2 and TRBJ2-3; 10 bases match TRBD2. From germline, CDR1 is SNHLY and CDR2 FYNNEI. The CDR3 is 10 residues long. Germline trimming cut 9 bases from V and 14 bases from J; bases unmatched to any gene: 5. The CDR3 DNA reads TGTGCCAGTAGCGGGGGGTTGTGGTATTTT. It yields the protein CASSGGLWYF.

DNA for the CDR3: TGTGCCAGCAGTGGCAGTCGTGTTGGAAACACCATATATTTT. Translated: CASSGSRVGNTIYF. This sequence joins TRBV2 and TRBJ1-3; D unresolved. The CDR3 is made up of 14 amino acids. The V gene lost 4 bases and the J gene lost 3 bases, with 10 bases spanning the gap. Per germline, CDR1 SNHLY and CDR2 FYNNEI.

V and J are TRBV19 and TRBJ1-4; 8 bases fit TRBD1. The germline V gene encodes CDR1 LNHDA and CDR2 SQIVND (reference sequence). The CDR3 runs to 17 residues. The V segment lost 3 bases and the J segment 0 bases; nucleotides outside the gene matches: 6. CDR3 DNA: TGTGCCAGTAGTATTGGTCAGGGGGCCTCAACTAATGAAAAACTGTTTTTT. Its translation: CASSIGQGASTNEKLFF.

V and J are TRBV3-1 (or the pseudogene TRBV3-2) and TRBJ2-1, with TRBD2 matching over 7 bases. The CDR3 covers 16 residues. Germline CDR1 LGHDT, CDR2 YNNKEL (reference sequence). J lost 3 bases, V lost 3 bases, and 8 bases had no gene match. The CDR3 DNA follows: TGTGCCAGCAGCCACGAAGGGAGGGGAGGCTACAATGAGCAGTTCTTC. Amino acids: CASSHEGRGGYNEQFF.

The genes are TRBV10-1 and TRBJ2-7, with 11 bases identical to TRBD2. CDR1 is WNHNN, CDR2 SYGVQD, per germline (reference sequence). V shed 7 bases, J shed 10 bases, and the junction held 18 bases outside the gene matches. The CDR3 sequence is 16 residues long. This chain's CDR3 is CASTGRASGGIPKQYF. The CDR3, as DNA: TGCGCCAGCACCGGGAGGGCTAGCGGGGGGATTCCGAAACAGTACTTC.

This chain links TRBV27 with TRBJ1-6; 7 bases map to TRBD1. CDR3 length: 14 amino acids. Germline V lookup: CDR1 MNHEY, CDR2 SMNVEV (reference sequence). V shed 5 bases, J shed 6 bases, and the junction held 4 bases outside the gene matches. For the CDR3, the DNA is TGTGCCAGCAGTCGGGGACAGATTAATTCACCCCTCCACTTT. The encoded protein is CASSRGQINSPLHF.

The rearrangement joins TRBV6-4 to TRBJ2-5; 10 positions agree with TRBD1. Germline values: CDR1 MRHNA, CDR2 SNTAGT. The CDR3 runs 15 residues. The V and J ends lost 5 bases and 1 base, in that order; junction bases with no gene match: 4. CDR3 sequence: CASSRGQGGQETQYF. Here the CDR3 DNA reads TGTGCCAGCAGTCGCGGACAGGGGGGCCAAGAGACCCAGTACTTC.

The chain links TRBV7-3 to TRBJ2-2; a possible D gene is TRBD1 (6 bases). This CDR3 contains 15 residues. The germline CDR1 and CDR2 sequences are SGHTA and FQGTGA. V was shortened by 5 bases and J by 8 bases, with 18 bases between the two germline ends. The CDR3 coding sequence is TGTGCCAGCAGCCTTGGGGGCTCCTACGGTGGGGAGCTGTTTTTT. This codes for CASSLGGSYGGELFF.

The chain has TRBV9 and TRBJ2-6; D possibly corresponds to TRBD1 (7 bases). Germline CDR1 reads SGDLS; CDR2 reads YYNGEE. The CDR3 is 15 amino acids. Trimming shortened V by 6 bases and J by 3 bases, and 13 bases separated the two germline ends. CDR3 coding DNA: TGTGCCAGCAACTACAGGGGAGGTGGGGCCAACGTCCTGACTTTC. Amino acids: CASNYRGGGANVLTF.

The table lists this clone with a count of one. V and J are TRBV4-3 and TRBJ1-6; the D gene is possibly TRBD1 (5 bases). The CDR3 has 16 amino acids. V dropped 0 bases and J dropped 5 bases, with 11 bases sitting between them. CDR1 and CDR2 (germline): LGHNA, YSLEER. CDR3 sequence: CASSQEQGGNNSPLHF. In nucleotides, the CDR3 is TGCGCCAGCAGCCAAGAGCAGGGAGGGAATAATTCACCCCTCCACTTT.

The chain links TRBV7-3 to TRBJ2-6, with TRBD1 matching 11 bases. This CDR3 is built from 18 residues. Looked up from germline, CDR1 is SGHTA and CDR2 is FQGTGA. Losses at the gene ends were 1 base for V and 0 bases for J; bases not matched to a gene: 2. CDR3 in amino acids: CASSLRTGGASGANVLTF. The CDR3 DNA is TGTGCCAGCAGCTTAAGGACAGGGGGCGCCTCTGGGGCCAACGTCCTGACTTTC.

The rearrangement joins TRBV24-1 to TRBJ2-6; D is unclear. This CDR3 has 17 amino acids. The ends were cut back, 4 bases at V and 0 bases at J, with 12 bases in the middle. Germline lookup yields CDR1 KGHDR and CDR2 SFDVKD. CDR3 region: CATSETALHSGANVLTF. In DNA form, the CDR3 reads TGTGCCACCAGTGAAACAGCCCTTCACTCTGGGGCCAACGTCCTGACTTTC.